These 20 T cell receptor beta chains share one sample of origin, sequenced in a study of blood T cells in healthy people across ages. A second 7 to 11 cycle PCR used barcoded and J-beta primers. TCRdb used MiXCR to reprocess the 5' RACE reads, holding one entry per CDR3 protein. The sample lists about 800,000 distinct CDR3 sequences; about 46% were seen once. The sample taken for sequencing was blood. These receptors came from an elderly man in good health.

The chain carries TRBV18 and TRBJ2-7, with 7 bases fitting TRBD1. V lost 1 base to trimming and J lost 3 bases; unmatched junction nucleotides: 6. The length of the CDR3 is 15 residues. Germline CDR1 and CDR2: KGHSH and LQKENI. The CDR3 coding sequence is TGTGCCAGCTCACCACGGGTGGGACAGTTCTACGAGCAGTACTTC. Amino acids: CASSPRVGQFYEQYF.

This clonotype was seen more than once but under ten times. V gene TRBV7-3 combines with J gene TRBJ2-1, with 12 bases lining up with TRBD2. Germline V gives CDR1 SGHTA, CDR2 FQGTGA. V lost 5 bases to trimming and J lost 6 bases; unmatched junction nucleotides: 2. The CDR3 spans 14 residues. CDR3 loop: CASSTTSGSNEQFF. The CDR3, as DNA: TGTGCCAGCAGCACGACTAGCGGGAGCAATGAGCAGTTCTTC.

To note about this clonotype: One junction end does not reproduce the germline sequence, and a read error may be involved. The chain's CDR3 is CSARGPAQNSNQPQHF. The CDR3 coding sequence is TGTAGTGCTAGGGGTCCTGCGCAGAATAGCAATCAGCCCCAGCATTTT. The chain recombines TRBV20-1 with TRBJ1-5, with D possibly being TRBD1 (5 bases). CDR3 length: 16 amino acids. Looked up from germline, CDR1 is DFQATT and CDR2 is SNEGSKA (reference sequence).

This clonotype was seen a few times. The chain has TRBV5-1 and TRBJ2-7; possibly TRBD2 for D (5 bases). CDR3 length equals 15 residues. Germline lookup yields CDR1 SGHRS and CDR2 YFSETQ. Trimming cost V 4 bases and J 0 bases, with 14 bases left between them. CDR3: CASSQTSGPSYEQYF. The CDR3 region has the DNA TGCGCCAGCAGCCAGACCAGCGGACCCTCCTACGAGCAGTACTTC. The full variable domain, rest sourced from reference TRBV5-1 and TRBJ2-7, is KAGVTQTPRYLIKTRGQQVTLSCSPISGHRSVSWYQQTPGQGLQFLFEYFSETQRNKGNFPGRFSGRQFSNSRSEMNVSTLELGDSALYLCASSQTSGPSYEQYFGPGTRLTVT.

The chain employs TRBV12-3 or TRBV12-4 and TRBJ2-7; D gene unclear. Trimming took 5 bases from V and 3 from J, leaving 14 bases between them. The CDR3 runs 14 residues. CDR3 nucleotides: TGTGCCAGCAGTCGACTGGAGATGGACTACGAGCAGTACTTC. Protein: CASSRLEMDYEQYF.

This chain links TRBV30 with TRBJ2-5, with D unclear. V gave up 0 bases and J gave up 11 bases, with 16 bases separating them. The CDR3 totals 13 residues. The V gene's germline CDR1 is GTSNPN and CDR2 SVGIG (reference sequence). This CDR3 reads CAWSVYPRGEQYF. The CDR3, as DNA: TGTGCCTGGAGTGTCTACCCCCGCGGTGAGCAGTACTTC.

The chain recombines TRBV7-2 with TRBJ2-1, with 8 bases fitting TRBD2. With V trimmed by 6 bases and J by 7 bases, 11 bases remained unmatched. The CDR3 runs to 15 residues. The V gene's germline CDR1 is SGHTA and CDR2 FQGNSA. CDR3 amino acids: CASSRGRAGVNEQFF. CDR3 in DNA: TGTGCCAGCAGTAGGGGACGAGCGGGAGTTAATGAGCAGTTCTTC.

The V and J genes are TRBV4-2 and TRBJ2-7, with TRBD1 matching over 11 bases. J gave up 5 bases and V 8 bases, and 8 bases lay outside the gene matches. The CDR3 has 14 residues. The germline V gene has CDR1 LGHNA and CDR2 YNFKEQ. The chain's CDR3 is CASSRTGGLDEQYF. CDR3 sequence (DNA): TGTGCCAGCTCCCGGACAGGGGGCCTCGACGAGCAGTACTTC.

The chain carries TRBV6-4 and TRBJ2-1; 8 bases line up with TRBD1. Germline CDR1 MRHNA, CDR2 SNTAGT. V shed 4 bases and J 0 bases; nucleotides not matched to a gene: 5. The CDR3 has 16 amino acids. DNA of the CDR3: TGTGCCAGCAGTGGGGAGGACAGGGCCTCCTACAATGAGCAGTTCTTC. Its translation: CASSGEDRASYNEQFF.

This clonotype was observed a few times. V and J are TRBV7-2 and TRBJ2-4, with 7 bases aligning to TRBD1. V dropped 3 bases and J dropped 7; count of bases not matched to a gene: 6. Germline lookup yields CDR1 SGHTA and CDR2 FQGNSA. The CDR3 consists of 14 residues. The CDR3 bases are TGTGCCAGCAGCTTGAACAGGGGAACGAACATTCAGTACTTC. As protein: CASSLNRGTNIQYF.

This clonotype was detected only a few times. The chain recombines TRBV9 with TRBJ2-5, with D possibly matching TRBD2 (5 bases). Germline V gene data show CDR1 as SGDLS and CDR2 as YYNGEE. The CDR3 consists of 14 residues. V dropped 0 bases and J dropped 5 bases, with 11 bases sitting between them. CDR3 bases: TGTGCCAGCAGCGTAGTCCCGGAGGAGGAGACCCAGTACTTC. It encodes CASSVVPEEETQYF.

The chain links TRBV20-1 to TRBJ2-1; 7 positions match TRBD2. Germline-derived CDR1 and CDR2 are DFQATT and SNEGSKA (reference sequence). The V and J ends lost 8 bases and 10 bases, in that order; junction bases with no gene match: 14. This CDR3 spans 13 amino acids. CDR3 amino acids: CSPISGIGVEQFF. DNA for the CDR3: TGCAGTCCTATCAGCGGGATTGGTGTCGAGCAGTTCTTC.

The rearrangement links TRBV20-1 to TRBJ2-1; TRBD2 is a possible D gene (6 bases). The V end was cut by 5 bases, the J end by 0 bases, with 17 bases between. Germline CDR1 is DFQATT and CDR2 is SNEGSKA (reference sequence). The CDR3 sequence is 16 residues long. CDR3 DNA: TGCAGTGCTCCGTCTGGGGGGATTGGCTCCTACAATGAGCAGTTCTTC. It codes for CSAPSGGIGSYNEQFF.

The V and J genes are TRBV10-3 and TRBJ2-3, with D perhaps matching TRBD2 (6 bases). The CDR3 loop spans 13 amino acids. Germline V gives CDR1 ENHRY, CDR2 SYGVKD. V was clipped by 10 bases and J by 4 bases, with 15 bases between them. The DNA for the CDR3 is TGTGCCACCCAGCCCGGGAGCGCAGATACGCAGTATTTT. This gives the protein CATQPGSADTQYF.

Concerning this clonotype: Given a much more abundant clone one base away, this may be a read error. The V and J genes are TRBV7-8 and TRBJ2-7; a possible D gene is TRBD2 (5 bases). Per the germline V gene, CDR1 is SGHVS and CDR2 is FQNEAQ. V was trimmed by 5 bases and J by 7 bases, leaving 27 bases between them. The CDR3 extends over 17 amino acids. CDR3: CASSPGSGNGLYNEQYF. CDR3 in DNA: TGTGCCAGCAGCCCCGGGTCCGGTAACGGACTCTACAATGAGCAGTACTTC.

This chain links TRBV6-1 with TRBJ2-4; the match to TRBD2 covers 14 bases. Germline assignment: CDR1 MNHNS and CDR2 SASEGT. The CDR3 covers 17 residues. The trim removed 4 bases at V and 13 bases at J, leaving 15 bases unmatched. The CDR3 protein is CASSAPGLAGVPLGQYF. The CDR3 bases are TGTGCCAGCAGTGCGCCGGGACTAGCGGGAGTTCCGCTCGGGCAGTACTTC.

With respect to this clonotype: A clone one base away is much larger, so this may be a read error. The chain couples TRBV6-1 to TRBJ2-3, with D uncertain. Trimming pared 2 bases from V and 5 bases from J, leaving 5 bases between. This CDR3 contains 12 residues. Germline loops: CDR1 MNHNS, CDR2 SASEGT. The DNA for the CDR3 is TGTGCCAGCAGTGAATCGGAAGATACGCAGTATTTT. Protein product: CASSESEDTQYF.

This sequence joins TRBV20-1 and TRBJ1-2; 11 bases line up with TRBD1. Trimming at V came to 1 base and at J to 7 bases, leaving 5 bases not matched to a gene. The CDR3 extends over 14 amino acids. Germline V gene data show CDR1 as DFQATT and CDR2 as SNEGSKA (reference sequence). CDR3 bases: TGCAGTGCTAGAGCTCGGGACAGGGGGGTTGGCTACACCTTC. Protein product: CSARARDRGVGYTF.

The chain is built from TRBV10-3 and TRBJ2-4, with 7 nucleotides matching TRBD1. The J call may be incorrect, as the DNA end agrees better with TRBJ2-7. Germline CDR1 reads ENHRY; CDR2 reads SYGVKD. The CDR3 contains 15 residues. The DNA for the CDR3 is TGTGCCATCAGTGAGACTAGGGACAGTAAAGGCGAGCAGTACTTC. Amino acid sequence: CAISETRDSKGEQYF.

This sequence joins TRBV18 and TRBJ2-3; 8 bases align to TRBD1. V gave up 4 bases and J gave up 4 bases; unmatched junction bases: 7. The germline V gene has CDR1 KGHSH and CDR2 LQKENI. The length of the CDR3 is 15 residues. The CDR3 DNA is TGTGCCAGCTCACAGCGGCAGGGGGCCGCAGATACGCAGTATTTT. Its protein product is CASSQRQGAADTQYF.